This TCR beta chain emerged from a study of blood T cell repertoires in COVID-19. Study at large: Cohort 3 donors counted as recovered after two negative PCRs, clearance, or resolved symptoms.

The assay was immunoSEQ multiplex PCR, and TCRdb's table has in-frame clones only and misses some. Of more than 300,000 clones in the sample, about 87% were seen once. Grouping used clinical history reported by participants in a survey and questionnaire. Specimen: PBMCs or T cells enriched from blood (not recorded which). The clonotype was recovered from a man between 35 and 55 years old in a cohort exposed to, infected with or recovered from COVID-19 (not recorded which).

In nucleotides, the CDR3 is TGTGCCAGTCGACTGGGTTCGGGCACCGGGGAGCTGTTTTTT. Protein sequence: CASRLGSGTGELFF. The chain has TRBV19 and TRBJ2-2, with D unresolved. The V gene lost 8 bases and the J gene lost 4 bases, with 14 bases spanning the gap. The V gene's germline CDR1 is LNHDA and CDR2 SQIVND (reference sequence). The CDR3 covers 14 residues.